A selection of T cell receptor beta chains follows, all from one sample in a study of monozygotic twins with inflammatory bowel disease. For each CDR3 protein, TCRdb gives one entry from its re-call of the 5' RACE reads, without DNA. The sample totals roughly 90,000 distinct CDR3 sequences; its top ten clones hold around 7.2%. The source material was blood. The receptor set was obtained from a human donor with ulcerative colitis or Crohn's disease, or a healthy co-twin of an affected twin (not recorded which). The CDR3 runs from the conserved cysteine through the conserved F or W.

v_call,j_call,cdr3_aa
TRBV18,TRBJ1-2,CASSFYGDGYTF
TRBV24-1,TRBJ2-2,CATAPGLNTGELFF
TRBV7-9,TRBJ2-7,CASGDSPYEQYF
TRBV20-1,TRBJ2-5,CSARWGGKTQYF
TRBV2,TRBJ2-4,CASSEPSGGNIQYF
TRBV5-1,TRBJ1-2,CASSLHRDRAGGYTF
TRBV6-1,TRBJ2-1,CASSEGGVGEQFF
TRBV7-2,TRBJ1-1,CASSTRLNTEAFF
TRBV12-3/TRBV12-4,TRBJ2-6,CASSPEGTGANVLTF
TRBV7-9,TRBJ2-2,CASKPGEANTGELFF
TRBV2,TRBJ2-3,CASSEGSHTDTQYF
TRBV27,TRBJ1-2,CASSLGPGGYGYTF
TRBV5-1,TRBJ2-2,CASSLPTTGVPGELFF
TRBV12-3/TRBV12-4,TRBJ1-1,CASSLGGRWNTEAFF
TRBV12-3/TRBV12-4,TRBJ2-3,CASSPAGLAGVNTQYF
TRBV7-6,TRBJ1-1,CASRGPGGTEAFF
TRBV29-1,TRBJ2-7,CSVVSVAYEQYF
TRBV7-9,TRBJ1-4,CASRGDRAAEKLFF
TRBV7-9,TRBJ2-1,CASSLGPGTGNEQFF
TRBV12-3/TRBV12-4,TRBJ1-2,CASSHTNYGYTF
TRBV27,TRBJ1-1,CASSSRHRGTEAFF
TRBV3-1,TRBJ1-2,CASSQGDRVGYTF
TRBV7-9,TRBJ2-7,CASTDSGRTYEQYF
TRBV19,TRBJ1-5,CASSGSGGISNQPQHF
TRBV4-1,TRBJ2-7,CASSQYSAGGNYEQYF
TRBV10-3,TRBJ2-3,CAISEPYYDTGTDSTDTQYF
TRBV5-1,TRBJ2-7,CASSLRQGGYEQYF
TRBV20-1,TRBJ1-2,CSARPPFTGKSYGYTF
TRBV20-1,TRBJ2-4,CSAAPGGAAKNIQYF
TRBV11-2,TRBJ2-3,CASRRLGSTDTQYF
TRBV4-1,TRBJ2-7,CASSQDGGQGAWEQYF
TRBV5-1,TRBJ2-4,CASSLVGGMAKNIQYF
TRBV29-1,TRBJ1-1,CSVGSTYGAFF
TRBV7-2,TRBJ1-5,CASSLGPTAPQPQHF
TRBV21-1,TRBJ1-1,CATGYRVRCTEAFF
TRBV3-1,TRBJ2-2,CASSGEARSTGELFF
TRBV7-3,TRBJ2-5,CASSLELAGAQTQYF